This T cell receptor beta chain was captured in a study of T-cell reconstitution after alpha-beta-depleted transplantation in children. Trimming took off 6 bases at V and 0 bases at J, with 14 bases between the two ends. Germline lookup yields CDR1 MDHEN and CDR2 SYDVKM. The CDR3 consists of 15 residues. TCRbeta library construction was performed incorporating unique molecular identifiers. TCRdb fed the PCR reads into MiXCR, producing one record per CDR3 protein. The sample contains hundreds of thousands of distinct CDR3 sequences, roughly 13% of which appear only once. There are many counts of this clonotype. Antigen specificity is unknown. The study's findings and limits: Some patients owed their high day-60 TCRbeta diversity to surviving recipient T cells and thymic progenitors.

This sequence was found in a male patient between 5 and 17 years old who had a stem cell transplant for acute myeloid leukemia, so the T cells may come from the graft donor. V is TRBV28 and J is TRBJ1-2; maybe TRBD1 (6 bases). The source material was PBMCs, mostly from graft donor cells, sampled 360 days after TCRalphabeta/CD19-depleted stem cell transplant. CDR3 region: CASSLQGRPNYGYTF. The CDR3, as DNA: TGTGCCAGCAGCCTCCAGGGGCGGCCTAACTATGGCTACACCTTC.